This entry lists 8 T cell receptor beta chains sequenced from one sample in a study of blood T cell repertoires in COVID-19. The repertoire was sequenced with immunoSEQ multiplex PCR; TCRdb's copy has only in-frame clones and lacks some. The table has 5,800 or so clones, roughly 80% seen once. The material sequenced was peripheral blood. These receptors all stem from a man aged 55 to 70 with acute or convalescent COVID-19.

V is TRBV5-1 and J is TRBJ2-5; 9 nucleotides line up with TRBD1. The length of the CDR3 is 16 residues. V trimming: 0 bases; J trimming: 1 base; junction bases outside the gene matches: 4. Germline V gene lookup returns CDR1 SGHRS and CDR2 YFSETQ. The CDR3 DNA sequence: TGCGCCAGCAGCTTGGATAACAGGGGGCTCCAAGAGACCCAGTACTTC. Encoded protein: CASSLDNRGLQETQYF.

Here the CDR3 reads CASGSTQGATYEQYF. The DNA for the CDR3 is TGTGCCAGCGGGTCTACCCAGGGGGCCACCTACGAGCAGTACTTC. The gene calls are TRBV6-6 and TRBJ2-7, with 8 bases identical to TRBD1. V lost 8 bases, J lost 2 bases, and 11 bases stayed unmatched. This CDR3 is 15 amino acids long. Per germline, CDR1 MNHNY and CDR2 SVGAGI (reference sequence).

This rearrangement joins TRBV10-3 to TRBJ2-7; the match to TRBD2 covers 10 bases. V gave up 3 bases and J gave up 3 bases; unmatched junction bases: 5. Per the germline V gene, CDR1 is ENHRY and CDR2 is SYGVKD. CDR3 length: 15 amino acids. The CDR3 DNA reads as TGTGCCATCAGTGATACAGCTAGCGGGAGCTACGAGCAGTACTTC. It is translated as CAISDTASGSYEQYF.

The table lists this clone with a count of one. The J gene is TRBJ1-1, the V gene TRBV7-9; TRBD1 matches 7 bases. J was trimmed by 4 bases and V by 5 bases; bases with no gene match: 10. The CDR3 spans 15 residues. The V gene's germline CDR1 is SEHNR and CDR2 FQNEAQ (reference sequence). In nucleotides, the CDR3 is TGTGCCAGCAGCCCTCGACAGGGTTTGGGCACTGAAGCTTTCTTT. Translated, it gives CASSPRQGLGTEAFF.

In this sample, this clone turned up once. The J gene is TRBJ1-2, the V gene TRBV5-5, with D unresolved. The CDR3 runs 14 residues. V was pared by 1 base and J by 1 base, with 8 bases between. Per the germline V gene, CDR1 is SGHKS and CDR2 is YYEKEE (reference sequence). The CDR3 is CASSLLADNYGYTF. Here the CDR3 DNA reads TGTGCCAGCAGCTTGTTAGCCGATAACTATGGCTACACCTTC.

This chain uses TRBV5-6 with TRBJ1-2; no clear D gene. V lost 5 bases and J 0 bases, leaving 8 bases between the germline ends. The germline V gene has CDR1 SGHDT and CDR2 YYEEEE. The CDR3 is 13 residues long. The CDR3 is CASSTTTNYGYTF. The DNA of the CDR3 is TGTGCCAGCAGTACGACAACTAACTATGGCTACACCTTC.

This clone was counted only a few times. The V and J genes are TRBV7-2 and TRBJ2-6; 9 bases fit TRBD1. This CDR3 region has 19 residues. The V and J ends lost 5 bases and 0 bases, in that order; junction bases with no gene match: 11. CDR1 and CDR2 from the germline V gene are SGHTA and FQGNSA. The CDR3 sequence is CASSIGGRTGDSGANVLTF. CDR3 nucleotide sequence: TGTGCCAGCAGCATCGGGGGGAGGACAGGGGACTCTGGGGCCAACGTCCTGACTTTC. Based on the CDR3 plus reference TRBV7-2 and TRBJ2-6, the full variable domain is GAGVSQSPSNKVTEKGKDVELRCDPISGHTALYWYRQSLGQGLEFLIYFQGNSAPDKSGLPSDRFSAERTGGSVSTLTIQRTQQEDSAVYLCASSIGGRTGDSGANVLTFGAGSRLTVL.

In its sample, this clone is medium-sized. V is TRBV27 and J is TRBJ2-3, with D possibly being TRBD2 (5 bases). The CDR3 loop spans 14 amino acids. Germline V gene lookup returns CDR1 MNHEY and CDR2 SMNVEV (reference sequence). V shed 4 bases and J shed 4 bases, with 12 bases lying between them. The CDR3 DNA sequence: TGTGCCAGCAGTTGGTGGGAGCGCCCAGATACGCAGTATTTT. The encoded protein is CASSWWERPDTQYF.